The 24 T cell receptor beta chains listed next were all sequenced from one sample in a study of OX40 agonist ivuxolimab in advanced cancers. Generated by immunoSEQ multiplex PCR, the TCRdb table keeps only in-frame clones and is missing some. The sample lists approximately 74,000 clones, more than 85% occurring once. Here the sequenced sample was CD4+ or CD8+ T cells sorted from blood, taken in a trial of the OX40 agonist ivuxolimab. The receptors stem from an adult with an advanced solid tumor such as melanoma, head and neck, liver or kidney cancer.

V is TRBV19 and J is TRBJ1-2, with 8 bases identical to TRBD1. The CDR3 totals 12 residues. The germline gives CDR1 LNHDA, CDR2 SQIVND (reference sequence). J was trimmed by 4 bases and V by 9 bases; bases with no gene match: 4. The CDR3 DNA is TGTGCCAGCCTAGGACAGGGCTATGGCTACACCTTC. Translation gives CASLGQGYGYTF.

The genes are TRBV5-1 and TRBJ2-7; D is perhaps TRBD1 (6 bases). V shed 3 bases and J shed 6 bases, with 16 bases lying between them. CDR1 is SGHRS and CDR2 is YFSETQ in the germline V gene. CDR3 length: 14 residues. The CDR3 here is CASSWTGTNGEQYF. Written as DNA, the CDR3 is TGCGCCAGCAGCTGGACCGGGACAAATGGCGAGCAGTACTTC.

The chain uses TRBV7-9 and TRBJ2-2; D possibly corresponds to TRBD2 (6 bases). Germline CDR1 SEHNR, CDR2 FQNEAQ (reference sequence). Between the trimmed V and J ends, which lost 2 bases and 1 base, there was a span of 11 bases. The CDR3 covers 16 residues. CDR3 in amino acids: CASSLIGRENTGELFF. CDR3 sequence (DNA): TGTGCCAGCAGCTTAATAGGGCGGGAGAACACCGGGGAGCTGTTTTTT.

The chain uses TRBV5-4 and TRBJ2-3; 9 nucleotides agree with TRBD2. J gave up 0 bases and V 3 bases, and 5 bases lay outside the gene matches. This CDR3 contains 16 residues. Germline lookup yields CDR1 SGHNT and CDR2 YYREEE (reference sequence). CDR3 nucleotides: TGTGCCAGCAGCTCAAAGGCGGGAGGGAGCACAGATACGCAGTATTTT. The encoded protein is CASSSKAGGSTDTQYF.

This clone was counted once. This chain connects TRBV2 to TRBJ2-3; TRBD2 is a possible D gene (5 bases). The CDR3 length is 13 residues. Trimming shortened V by 11 bases and J by 2 bases, and 14 bases separated the two germline ends. In germline, CDR1 is SNHLY, CDR2 FYNNEI. The CDR3 protein is CAHFERPTDTQYF. CDR3 sequence (DNA): TGTGCCCACTTCGAGCGGCCCACAGATACGCAGTATTTT. Together with reference TRBV2 and TRBJ2-3, the CDR3 gives the full variable domain: EPEVTQTPSHQVTQMGQEVILRCVPISNHLYFYWYRQILGQKVEFLVSFYNNEISEKSEIFDDQFSVERPDGSNFTLKIRSTKLEDSAMYFCAHFERPTDTQYFGPGTRLTVL.

The chain is built from TRBV7-3 and TRBJ2-5; 9 bases match TRBD2. The germline V gene has CDR1 SGHTA and CDR2 FQGTGA. The trim removed 1 base at V and 5 bases at J, leaving 8 bases unmatched. This CDR3 spans 16 amino acids. The DNA of the CDR3 is TGTGCCAGCAGCTTAATGAGCGGGAGGTCTGGGGAGACCCAGTACTTC. Protein sequence: CASSLMSGRSGETQYF.

This clone was counted between two and nine times. The V and J genes are TRBV7-8 and TRBJ2-6, with unresolved D. V dropped 3 bases and J dropped 4 bases, with 7 bases sitting between them. This CDR3 is 14 amino acids long. CDR1 is SGHVS and CDR2 is FQNEAQ in the germline V gene. DNA of the CDR3: TGTGCCAGCAGCTTTTCAATCGGGGCCAACGTCCTGACTTTC. It is translated as CASSFSIGANVLTF.

This chain connects TRBV4-2 to TRBJ2-1; 10 bases line up with TRBD2. CDR1 is LGHNA, CDR2 YNFKEQ, per germline. V shed 4 bases and J 2 bases; nucleotides not matched to a gene: 2. This CDR3 has 15 amino acids. CDR3 DNA sequence: TGTGCCAGCAGCCCGGGACTAGCGACCTACAATGAGCAGTTCTTC. Encoded protein: CASSPGLATYNEQFF.

The DNA for the CDR3 is TGTGCCAGCACTTTTAGTCGGCAGTACACTGAAGCTTTCTTT. Residues: CASTFSRQYTEAFF. The rearrangement uses TRBV28 and TRBJ1-1; no reliable D call. Germline CDR1 is MDHEN and CDR2 is SYDVKM. The CDR3 sequence is 14 residues long. V gave up 7 bases and J gave up 3 bases, with 15 bases separating them.

The chain combines TRBV25-1 with TRBJ2-5, with 7 nucleotides matching TRBD1. J was trimmed by 4 bases and V by 8 bases; bases with no gene match: 7. Germline CDR1 reads MGHDK; CDR2 reads SYGVNS. There are 13 residues in the CDR3. CDR3 bases: TGTGCCAGCGGAGATCGACAGGGAGAGACCCAGTACTTC. Its translation: CASGDRQGETQYF.

The chain carries TRBV5-4 and TRBJ1-3; D unclear. The CDR3 runs to 14 residues. Trimming cost V 4 bases and J 4 bases, with 12 bases left between them. Germline CDR1 SGHNT, CDR2 YYREEE (reference sequence). The CDR3 sequence is CASSNDRGGNTIYF. The CDR3 DNA is TGTGCCAGCAGCAACGACCGGGGAGGAAACACCATATATTTT.

In nucleotides, the CDR3 is TGTGCCAGTAGAGGGACTAGCGGGATATCCTACAATGAGCAGTTCTTC. Protein: CASRGTSGISYNEQFF. This chain uses TRBV19 with TRBJ2-1; 13 bases agree with TRBD2. In germline, CDR1 is LNHDA, CDR2 SQIVND (reference sequence). The CDR3 totals 16 residues. J was trimmed by 1 base and V by 6 bases; bases with no gene match: 3.

The table lists this clone with a count of one. The chain links TRBV29-1 to TRBJ1-1; 7 bases align to TRBD1. CDR1 SQVTM and CDR2 ANQGSEA come from the germline V gene. This CDR3 has 12 amino acids. The V segment lost 4 bases and the J segment 5 bases; nucleotides outside the gene matches: 4. As DNA, the CDR3 is TGCAGCGTTGCAGGGGGGGGTACTGAAGCTTTCTTT. This encodes CSVAGGGTEAFF.

This chain uses TRBV6-1 with TRBJ2-2; 10 nucleotides match TRBD2. The V gene's germline CDR1 is MNHNS and CDR2 SASEGT. V lost 4 bases to trimming and J lost 6 bases; unmatched junction nucleotides: 8. The length of the CDR3 is 16 residues. CDR3 nucleotides: TGTGCCAGCAGTGTACCTAGCGGGAGAGGCCCCGGGGAGCTGTTTTTT. It specifies CASSVPSGRGPGELFF.

V gene TRBV19 combines with J gene TRBJ2-1; no clear D gene. The CDR3 covers 15 residues. The V and J ends lost 0 bases and 0 bases respectively, with 6 bases between them. Germline values: CDR1 LNHDA, CDR2 SQIVND (reference sequence). The chain's CDR3 is CASSIERSSYNEQFF. CDR3 DNA: TGTGCCAGTAGTATAGAGAGGAGCTCCTACAATGAGCAGTTCTTC.

V usage is TRBV7-9 and J usage is TRBJ2-1, with TRBD2 matching over 12 bases. Germline V CDR1 and CDR2: SEHNR, FQNEAQ (reference sequence). The V and J ends lost 0 bases and 9 bases, in that order; junction bases with no gene match: 3. The CDR3 is made up of 15 amino acids. The CDR3 DNA is TGTGCCAGCAGCTTAGCTACTAGCGGGAGGTCTGAGCAGTTCTTC. This encodes CASSLATSGRSEQFF.

The chain has TRBV6-6 and TRBJ2-5, with 7 bases that match TRBD2. V dropped 5 bases and J dropped 4; count of bases not matched to a gene: 1. Germline V gene data show CDR1 as MNHNY and CDR2 as SVGAGI (reference sequence). The CDR3 is made up of 12 amino acids. This CDR3 reads CASSTGGETQYF. CDR3 nucleotide sequence: TGTGCCAGCAGTACGGGAGGAGAGACCCAGTACTTC.

The rearrangement uses TRBV12-5 and TRBJ2-2; 14 positions agree with TRBD2. CDR1 LGHNT and CDR2 FRNRAP come from the germline V gene. This CDR3 region has 16 residues. J gave up 6 bases and V 4 bases, and 4 bases lay outside the gene matches. The CDR3 protein is CASGSGTSGSPGELFF. DNA for the CDR3: TGTGCTAGTGGTTCCGGGACTAGCGGGAGTCCCGGGGAGCTGTTTTTT.

The V call is TRBV5-4, the J call TRBJ2-3; D unresolved. This CDR3 region has 14 residues. V dropped 2 bases and J dropped 3 bases, with 10 bases sitting between them. The germline V gene has CDR1 SGHNT and CDR2 YYREEE (reference sequence). The CDR3 is CASSFRQGTDTQYF. The CDR3 DNA follows: TGTGCCAGCAGCTTCCGACAAGGGACAGATACGCAGTATTTT.

The CDR3 here is CASSLGRGGYEQYF. Here the CDR3 DNA reads TGTGCCAGCAGTTTAGGGAGAGGCGGTTACGAGCAGTACTTC. V gene TRBV27 combines with J gene TRBJ2-7; D perhaps matches TRBD2 (5 bases). Trimming pared 2 bases from V and 4 bases from J, leaving 12 bases between. Germline CDR1 MNHEY, CDR2 SMNVEV (reference sequence). CDR3 length: 14 amino acids.

The chain joins TRBV6-5 to TRBJ1-2, with a weak D call TRBD1 (6 bases). V lost 4 bases to trimming and J lost 2 bases, with 8 bases between them. This CDR3 region has 13 residues. CDR1 and CDR2 from the germline V gene are MNHEY and SVGAGI. The CDR3 DNA reads as TGTGCCAGCAGTTCCGGGACAAACTATGGCTACACCTTC. It yields the protein CASSSGTNYGYTF.

The rearrangement joins TRBV4-1 to TRBJ2-7; 9 nucleotides line up with TRBD1. V lost 4 bases, J lost 5 bases, and 15 bases stayed unmatched. The CDR3 runs to 17 residues. Germline V gene lookup returns CDR1 MGHRA and CDR2 YSYEKL. CDR3 DNA sequence: TGCGCCAGCAGCCCTTTAGCTTCCGGGACAGGGAGTGACGAGCAGTACTTC. It translates to CASSPLASGTGSDEQYF.

The chain uses TRBV15 and TRBJ1-2, with D perhaps matching TRBD1 (6 bases). V lost 1 base, J lost 2 bases, and 8 bases lay in between. Germline V CDR1 and CDR2: LNHNV, YYDKDF (reference sequence). The CDR3 runs to 14 residues. The CDR3 reads CATSRGGQNYGYTF. The CDR3 DNA sequence: TGTGCCACCAGCAGAGGGGGACAAAACTATGGCTACACCTTC.

J is TRBJ1-2 and V is TRBV28; D not certain. Trimming took off 5 bases at V and 1 base at J, with 11 bases between the two ends. Germline V CDR1 and CDR2: MDHEN, SYDVKM. The CDR3 spans 14 residues. CDR3 amino acids: CASSPGPNNYGYTF. The DNA for the CDR3 is TGTGCCAGCAGTCCGGGCCCAAATAACTATGGCTACACCTTC.